Listed here is a single TCR beta chain. What it binds is not known. The source of the sample is a study of cytotoxic CD8 clonotypes in ibrutinib-treated CLL. Germline loops: CDR1 SGDLS, CDR2 YYNGEE. V shed 0 bases, J shed 10 bases, and the junction held 1 base outside the gene matches. The CDR3 consists of 13 residues. Study findings and constraints: There were few public clonotypes, and on treatment they contracted or stayed stable. Before falling back toward baseline at progression, clonality had risen at the time of ibrutinib response.

Method: immunoSEQ multiplex PCR; TCRdb's copy keeps in-frame clones and lacks some. The data contain about 39,000 clones, approximately 71% of them seen just once; the ten biggest clones take up 6.5% to 8%. This chain connects TRBV9 to TRBJ2-1, with TRBD1 identical over 10 bases. Here the sequenced sample was PBMCs, taken at disease progression, from a patient treated with ibrutinib. The receptor was derived from a human donor with chronic lymphocytic leukemia. The CDR3: CASSVGQGAEQFF. The DNA for the CDR3 is TGTGCCAGCAGCGTAGGACAGGGGGCCGAGCAGTTCTTC.